The 14 T cell receptor beta chains given below trace back to one sample, sequenced in a study of long-term antiretroviral therapy in people with HIV. The assay, immunoSEQ v3.0, was run at survey level. The repertoire was sequenced with immunoSEQ multiplex PCR; TCRdb's copy has only in-frame clones and lacks some. This table has 21,000 or so clones, approximately 90% appearing once. The sample in question was unsorted PBMCs, obtained 2.3 years after starting antiretroviral therapy. These receptors were collected from a man in his fifties or sixties with HIV.

V usage is TRBV4-1 and J usage is TRBJ2-3; 9 bases match TRBD2. The CDR3 sequence is 17 residues long. Germline values: CDR1 MGHRA, CDR2 YSYEKL. J was trimmed by 3 bases and V by 0 bases; bases with no gene match: 7. CDR3 nucleotides: TGCGCCAGCAGCCAAGAAGTGGCGGGGGGGCTAACAGATACGCAGTATTTT. Its translation: CASSQEVAGGLTDTQYF.

This chain uses TRBV9 with TRBJ1-6; D remains unclear. CDR1 SGDLS and CDR2 YYNGEE come from the germline V gene. The V and J ends lost 0 bases and 10 bases respectively, with 11 bases between them. The CDR3 is made up of 14 amino acids. The CDR3 region is CASSVVERESPLHF. The DNA of the CDR3 is TGTGCCAGCAGCGTAGTAGAGCGTGAGTCACCCCTCCACTTT.

V gene TRBV5-6 combines with J gene TRBJ2-1; 8 nucleotides align to TRBD2. This CDR3 region has 17 residues. The junction had 7 bases not matched to a gene; V was cut back by 1 base and J by 1 base. Germline loops: CDR1 SGHDT, CDR2 YYEEEE. CDR3 sequence reads: CASSLIRGGQSYNEQFF. DNA for the CDR3: TGTGCCAGCAGCTTGATACGCGGGGGGCAGTCCTACAATGAGCAGTTCTTC.

This chain joins TRBV7-2 and TRBJ2-7; 9 bases map to TRBD1. Germline values: CDR1 SGHTA, CDR2 FQGNSA. The V and J ends lost 5 bases and 3 bases, in that order; junction bases with no gene match: 8. This CDR3 is built from 15 residues. The CDR3 sequence: CASSEQHRGHYEQYF. CDR3 nucleotides: TGTGCCAGCAGCGAACAACACAGGGGGCACTACGAGCAGTACTTC.

The chain links TRBV7-6 to TRBJ2-7; 16 bases fit TRBD2. The germline V gene has CDR1 SGHVS and CDR2 FNYEAQ. Trimming cost V 5 bases and J 3 bases; bases outside gene matches: 7. The CDR3 covers 17 residues. The CDR3 nucleotides are TGTGCCAGCAGCCCCGGGACTAGCGGGAGGGCCCTCTACGAGCAGTACTTC. Encoded protein: CASSPGTSGRALYEQYF.

The chain employs TRBV14 and TRBJ1-1; D unresolved. From germline, CDR1 is SGHDN and CDR2 FVKESK. The CDR3 runs 15 residues. Trimming removed 5 bases from V and 1 base from J, with 14 bases in between. This CDR3 is CASSEKIAENTEAFF. DNA of the CDR3: TGTGCCAGCAGCGAGAAAATAGCAGAGAACACTGAAGCTTTCTTT.

The chain combines TRBV11-2 with TRBJ2-7; D remains unclear. Trimming took off 1 base at V and 1 base at J, with 11 bases between the two ends. The CDR3 is 15 residues long. Germline CDR1 SGHAT, CDR2 FQNNGV. The CDR3 is CASSLGLGSSYEQYF. The CDR3 DNA follows: TGTGCCAGCAGCTTAGGGCTAGGCTCTTCCTACGAGCAGTACTTC.

V usage is TRBV27 and J usage is TRBJ2-1; no definite D call. Germline V CDR1 and CDR2: MNHEY, SMNVEV (reference sequence). Trimming stripped 6 bases from V and 4 bases from J, with 7 bases between. The CDR3 length is 12 residues. CDR3 sequence: CASRGPYNEQFF. CDR3 sequence (DNA): TGTGCCAGCAGAGGACCTTACAATGAGCAGTTCTTC.

The rearrangement uses TRBV4-3 and TRBJ2-4; a weak D match, TRBD2 (7 bases). V lost 3 bases, J lost 5 bases, and 14 bases lay in between. The germline V gene has CDR1 LGHNA and CDR2 YSLEER. This CDR3 contains 15 residues. CDR3 amino acids: CASSHRGGGQNIQYF. The CDR3 DNA reads as TGCGCCAGCAGCCATCGGGGAGGGGGTCAAAACATTCAGTACTTC.

The chain links TRBV4-2 to TRBJ1-6, with D unclear. This CDR3 is 18 amino acids long. Germline V gene data show CDR1 as LGHNA and CDR2 as YNFKEQ. V lost 5 bases and J 8 bases, leaving 25 bases between the germline ends. CDR3: CASSYADQAYMGYSPLHF. CDR3 bases: TGTGCCAGCAGCTACGCTGATCAGGCTTACATGGGATATTCACCCCTCCACTTT.

V is TRBV27 and J is TRBJ2-5; tentatively, D is TRBD1 (5 bases). V lost 8 bases and J lost 7, with 5 bases in between. The CDR3 contains 9 residues. Germline assignment: CDR1 MNHEY and CDR2 SMNVEV (reference sequence). CDR3 in DNA: TGTGCCAGCCAGGGGACCCAGTACTTC. It encodes CASQGTQYF.

This chain joins TRBV5-1 and TRBJ2-3, with D possibly TRBD2 on 5 matching bases. V lost 3 bases, J lost 2 bases, and 10 bases lay in between. CDR3 length: 14 residues. Per the germline V gene, CDR1 is SGHRS and CDR2 is YFSETQ. As DNA, the CDR3 is TGCGCCAGCAGCTACCTGACTACCACAGATACGCAGTATTTT. Translation gives CASSYLTTTDTQYF.

The V gene is TRBV18, the J gene TRBJ2-7; possibly TRBD1 for D (6 bases). V dropped 4 bases and J dropped 2 bases, with 15 bases sitting between them. This CDR3 is 15 amino acids long. Germline CDR1 KGHSH, CDR2 LQKENI. The DNA of the CDR3 is TGTGCCAGCTCACTGACCCAAGACAGGACCTACGAGCAGTACTTC. It encodes CASSLTQDRTYEQYF.

The chain employs TRBV29-1 and TRBJ2-1, with D possibly matching TRBD1 (6 bases). Germline V gene lookup returns CDR1 SQVTM and CDR2 ANQGSEA. This CDR3 spans 15 amino acids. The V gene lost 6 bases and the J gene lost 0 bases, with 15 bases spanning the gap. The CDR3 DNA sequence: TGCAGCGTCATGGACAGTTTTAGCTCCTACAATGAGCAGTTCTTC. It yields the protein CSVMDSFSSYNEQFF.